This T cell receptor beta chain was captured in a study of blood T cell repertoires in COVID-19. Study-level information: From T cells, B-cell-depleted T cells, or PBMCs came the material, which was cDNA or gDNA.

Sequenced by immunoSEQ multiplex PCR; TCRdb stores in-frame clones only, minus some. The sample has around 130,000 clones; around 78% are singletons. With 3 bases clipped from V and 6 bases from J, the junction kept 4 bases outside the gene matches. The germline V gene has CDR1 LGHDT and CDR2 YNNKEL (reference sequence). The CDR3 has 15 amino acids. This TCR derives from a human donor in a cohort sampled during active COVID-19. The sample was peripheral blood. The chain combines TRBV3-1 (or the pseudogene TRBV3-2) with TRBJ1-5; 11 nucleotides agree with TRBD1. The CDR3 sequence is CASSHGTGGSQPQHF. The CDR3 DNA follows: TGTGCCAGCAGCCACGGGACAGGGGGATCTCAGCCCCAGCATTTT.